A selection of T cell receptor beta chains follows, all from one sample in a study of blood T cell repertoires in COVID-19. Assay used: immunoSEQ multiplex PCR; TCRdb lists only in-frame clones, some missing. The sample carries about 24,000 clones, roughly 72% recorded once. The sample consisted of peripheral blood. The receptors come from an elderly woman with acute or convalescent COVID-19. The CDR3 runs from the conserved cysteine through the conserved F or W. Fields, in order: J gene, V gene, CDR3 protein.

J: TRBJ1-6; V: TRBV20-1; CDR3: CSATTSRAGYF
J: TRBJ1-2; V: TRBV5-1; CDR3: CASSIATGSNYGYTF
J: TRBJ2-5; V: TRBV9; CDR3: CASSPQVSGGQETQYF
J: TRBJ2-1; V: TRBV11-3; CDR3: CASSLGGYGNEQFF
J: TRBJ2-1; V: TRBV9; CDR3: CASSVASGRTEQFF
J: TRBJ1-4; V: TRBV30; CDR3: CAWTTTGLEKLFF
J: TRBJ1-1; V: TRBV19; CDR3: CASRYGGVYTEAFF
J: TRBJ1-3; V: TRBV6-5; CDR3: CASRYSSSSGNTIYF
J: TRBJ2-7; V: TRBV6-2/TRBV6-3; CDR3: CASSYKGGEQYF
J: TRBJ1-5; V: TRBV19; CDR3: CASSSLGTGHNQPQHF
J: TRBJ2-1; V: TRBV4-1; CDR3: CASSQDWRGALHEQFF
J: TRBJ2-1; V: TRBV7-2; CDR3: CASSLVSSGIYNEQFF
J: TRBJ2-5; V: TRBV5-5; CDR3: CASSLELAGGRETQYF
J: TRBJ1-1; V: TRBV14; CDR3: CASSSRTSRDTEAFF
J: TRBJ1-6; V: TRBV7-2; CDR3: CASSFNRDHSPLHF
J: TRBJ1-1; V: TRBV5-1; CDR3: CASSTEQGGYTEAFF
J: TRBJ2-5; V: TRBV6-5; CDR3: CASMASGETQYF
J: TRBJ1-2; V: TRBV6-2/TRBV6-3; CDR3: CASSLRATGDYGYTF
J: TRBJ1-2; V: TRBV9; CDR3: CASSGTGEYGYTF
J: TRBJ2-2; V: TRBV30; CDR3: CAWATGVDTGELFF
J: TRBJ2-3; V: TRBV3-1/TRBV3-2; CDR3: CASSLGVAGDLDTQYF
J: TRBJ2-1; V: TRBV12-5; CDR3: CASGRPLAGSNNEQFF
J: TRBJ1-5; V: TRBV5-7; CDR3: CAIIYRAGVDKDNQPQHF
J: TRBJ2-1; V: TRBV7-9; CDR3: CASSLALLAGDGKFF
J: TRBJ2-2; V: TRBV7-2; CDR3: CASSPRTSGGTGELFF
J: TRBJ2-7; V: TRBV2; CDR3: CASAGSEQYF
J: TRBJ2-3; V: TRBV6-1; CDR3: CASSELISTDTQYF
J: TRBJ1-5; V: TRBV2; CDR3: CASSLLDSDQPQHF
J: TRBJ2-1; V: TRBV28; CDR3: CASSLEGTIVSPEQFF
J: TRBJ2-7; V: TRBV19; CDR3: CASGDRYEQYF
J: TRBJ1-5; V: TRBV30; CDR3: CAWAGGGNQPQHF
J: TRBJ2-7; V: TRBV3-1/TRBV3-2; CDR3: CASSRYRLPTYEQYF
J: TRBJ2-5; V: TRBV29-1; CDR3: CSDTSQGETQYF
J: TRBJ2-2; V: TRBV2; CDR3: CASRAGGQGGTGELFF
J: TRBJ1-6; V: TRBV7-2; CDR3: CASSPDRQRGSPLHF
J: TRBJ2-5; V: TRBV2; CDR3: CASSELFGGQETQYF
J: TRBJ1-5; V: TRBV2; CDR3: CASRGEGGPQHF
J: TRBJ2-1; V: TRBV5-1; CDR3: CASSKGSGSDEQFF
J: TRBJ2-1; V: TRBV29-1; CDR3: CSVPRTSGYEQFF
J: TRBJ2-3; V: TRBV30; CDR3: CAWKRVDTQYF
J: TRBJ2-7; V: TRBV7-2; CDR3: CASSLGLAGPYYEQYF
J: TRBJ2-2; V: TRBV20-1; CDR3: CSAGGQGIGTGELFF
J: TRBJ1-2; V: TRBV28; CDR3: CASSGGQAFYGYTF
J: TRBJ2-1; V: TRBV18; CDR3: CASSPTGGTLYNEQFF
J: TRBJ1-5; V: TRBV12-5; CDR3: CASGLDQGQPQHF
J: TRBJ2-7; V: TRBV5-4; CDR3: CATSLRDRGSYEQYF
J: TRBJ2-6; V: TRBV18; CDR3: CASAWDRFTSGANVLTF
J: TRBJ2-5; V: TRBV27; CDR3: CASLPVRRLAGGLETQYF
J: TRBJ2-3; V: TRBV6-2/TRBV6-3; CDR3: CASSYPLEARGASTDTQYF
J: TRBJ1-5; V: TRBV28; CDR3: CASSLSGGQLNQPQHF
J: TRBJ2-2; V: TRBV5-1; CDR3: CATSDREVAGELFF
J: TRBJ2-1; V: TRBV24-1; CDR3: CATSDPGLAGGVAYNEQFF
J: TRBJ2-2; V: TRBV7-2; CDR3: CASSPPGQGWAGELFF
J: TRBJ1-5; V: TRBV28; CDR3: CASSSPLTGLFNQPQHF
J: TRBJ1-2; V: TRBV14; CDR3: CASSQETGRYGYTF